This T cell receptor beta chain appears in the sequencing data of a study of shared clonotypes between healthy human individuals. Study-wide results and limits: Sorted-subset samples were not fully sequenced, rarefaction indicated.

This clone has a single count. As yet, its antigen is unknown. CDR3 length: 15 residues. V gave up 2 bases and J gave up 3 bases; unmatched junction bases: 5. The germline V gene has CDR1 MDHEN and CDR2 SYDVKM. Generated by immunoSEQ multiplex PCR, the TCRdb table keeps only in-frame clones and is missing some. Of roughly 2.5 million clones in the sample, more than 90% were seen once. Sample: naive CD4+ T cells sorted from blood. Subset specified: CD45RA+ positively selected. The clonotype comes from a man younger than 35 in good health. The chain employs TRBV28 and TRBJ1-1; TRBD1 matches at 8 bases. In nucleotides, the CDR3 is TGTGCCAGCAGTTTACTCTCGACAGGGGACACTGAAGCTTTCTTT. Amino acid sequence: CASSLLSTGDTEAFF. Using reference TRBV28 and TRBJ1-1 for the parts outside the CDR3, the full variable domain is DVKVTQSSRYLVKRTGEKVFLECVQDMDHENMFWYRQDPGLGLRLIYFSYDVKMKEKGDIPEGYSVSREKKERFSLILESASTNQTSMYLCASSLLSTGDTEAFFGQGTRLTVV.